This TCR beta chain was profiled in a study of OX40 agonist ivuxolimab in advanced cancers. Overall study: All patients had ivuxolimab intravenously every 2 weeks at 0.01 to 10 mg/kg.

Produced via immunoSEQ multiplex PCR; TCRdb's table is partial and in-frame only. The sample has 55,000 to 60,000 clones; around 83% are singletons. Germline CDR1 reads MNHEY; CDR2 reads SMNVEV (reference sequence). The CDR3 totals 15 residues. Between the trimmed V and J ends, which lost 6 bases and 7 bases, there was a span of 16 bases. This receptor was obtained from an adult with an advanced solid tumor such as melanoma, head and neck, liver or kidney cancer. The chain has TRBV27 and TRBJ1-6; perhaps TRBD1 as D (5 bases). The specimen comprised CD4+ or CD8+ T cells sorted from blood, sampled in a trial of the OX40 agonist ivuxolimab. CDR3 sequence reads: CASRVHGAENSPLHF. The CDR3 coding sequence is TGTGCCAGCAGGGTCCACGGGGCCGAAAATTCACCCCTCCACTTT.